This T cell receptor beta chain comes out of a study of cytomegalovirus exposure and HLA in healthy donors. Findings and caveats of the study: Testing in vitro showed three CMV-associated chains specific for CMV antigens.

Remarks on this clone: What it recognizes is unknown.

The CDR3 spans 14 residues. Germline CDR1 LNHNV, CDR2 YYDKDF (reference sequence). Losses at the gene ends were 1 base for V and 7 bases for J; bases not matched to a gene: 2. The PCR ran on 60 Vbeta and 13 Jbeta primers. Data came from immunoSEQ multiplex PCR; TCRdb stores just in-frame clones and leaves some out. The data contain about 130,000 clones, roughly 74% of them seen just once; the ten biggest clones take up roughly 7.2%. The receptor was derived from a male donor in good health and CMV-seronegative. Material for sequencing was PBMCs. The chain recombines TRBV15 with TRBJ2-3; 10 positions agree with TRBD1. The CDR3 nucleotides read TGTGCCACCAGCAGAGGACAGGGGGCAAATACGCAGTATTTT. This translates into CATSRGQGANTQYF.